This T cell receptor beta chain originates from a study of shared clonotypes between healthy human individuals. Naivety among CD8 cells was defined by CD45RO negativity and positive CCR7 selection, thereby excluding terminally differentiated effector memory CD45RA+ cells. The CDR3 contains 15 residues. Germline CDR1 and CDR2: SGHVS and FQNEAQ. Measured with immunoSEQ multiplex PCR; TCRdb has only the in-frame clones, and not every one. The table has around 2,000,000 clones, just under 95% seen once. Concerning this clone itself: One end of the junction does not line up with germline, which may come from a read error.

This TCR was recovered from a man younger than 35 in good health. This chain uses TRBV7-8 with TRBJ2-3, with 7 bases lining up with TRBD2. Sequenced sample: naive CD8+ T cells sorted from blood. CDR3 sequence reads: CASSLGATSTDTQYF. CDR3 coding DNA: TGTGCCAGCAGCTTAGGAGCGACTAGCACGGATACGCAGTATTTT.